One T cell receptor beta chain is described in this entry. The antigen remains undetermined. This CDR3 is 13 amino acids long. Germline V gives CDR1 MNHEY, CDR2 SMNVEV (reference sequence). The V segment lost 6 bases and the J segment 6 bases; nucleotides outside the gene matches: 4. Diagnoses were established using clinical symptoms, serum thyroxine and TRAb, thyroid ultrasound and orbital computed tomography. This sample is part of a study of T cells in Graves' hyperthyroidism and ophthalmopathy. Across the whole study: Peripheral blood collection took place at initial diagnosis, before any treatment.

Study conclusions and caveats: For ophthalmopathy, model prediction preceded onset by a median about 6.4 months. Blood also carried most thyroid clonotypes expanded above 0.001.

The investigators amplified TCR beta CDR3 regions from RNA transcripts. The HTBI primer set served for first-round RT-PCR of the TCR CDR3. TCRdb itself ran the multiplex PCR reads through MiXCR, one entry per CDR3 protein. The repertoire holds 390,000 or so distinct CDR3 sequences, with over 12% as singletons. The sequenced sample consisted of blood. The chain combines TRBV27 with TRBJ2-7; 11 bases agree with TRBD2. The receptor was isolated from a man younger than 30 with Graves' ophthalmopathy. CDR3 sequence: CASRLAGECEQYF. CDR3 DNA sequence: TGTGCCAGCAGACTAGCGGGAGAATGCGAGCAGTACTTC.